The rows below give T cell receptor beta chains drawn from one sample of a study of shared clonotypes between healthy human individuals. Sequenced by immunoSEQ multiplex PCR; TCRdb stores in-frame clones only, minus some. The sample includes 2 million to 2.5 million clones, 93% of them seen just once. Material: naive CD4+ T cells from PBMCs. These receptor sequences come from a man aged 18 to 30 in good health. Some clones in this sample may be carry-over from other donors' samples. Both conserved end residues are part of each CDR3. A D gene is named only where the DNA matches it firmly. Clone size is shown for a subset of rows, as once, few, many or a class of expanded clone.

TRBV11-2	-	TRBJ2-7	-	CASSPQPPYEQYF	TGTGCCAGCAGCCCTCAGCCCCCCTACGAGCAGTACTTC
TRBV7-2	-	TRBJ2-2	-	CASSLGLAPRPTGELFF	TGTGCCAGCAGCTTAGGGCTAGCGCCCCGGCCCACCGGGGAGCTGTTTTTT
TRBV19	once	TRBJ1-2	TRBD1	CASRKQGARGYTF	TGTGCCAGTAGAAAACAGGGGGCGCGTGGCTACACCTTC
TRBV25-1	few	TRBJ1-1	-	CASSYNRGGTEAFF	TGTGCCAGCAGCTACAATCGGGGAGGCACTGAAGCTTTCTTT
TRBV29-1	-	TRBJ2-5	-	CSVEVRKTQYF	TGCAGCGTTGAAGTTCGGAAGACCCAGTACTTC
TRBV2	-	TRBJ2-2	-	CASSESATGELFF	TGTGCCAGCAGTGAGAGTGCGACCGGGGAGCTGTTTTTT
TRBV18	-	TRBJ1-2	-	CASSPRTDGYTF	TGTGCCAGCTCACCACGGACAGATGGCTACACCTTC
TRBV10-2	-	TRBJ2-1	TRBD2	CASTDPGTSRNSYNEQFF	TGCGCCAGCACCGACCCCGGGACTAGCCGGAACTCCTACAATGAGCAGTTCTTC
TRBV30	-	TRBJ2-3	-	CAWSDRVDTQYF	TGTGCCTGGAGTGACAGGGTGGATACGCAGTATTTT
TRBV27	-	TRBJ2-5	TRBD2	CASSSTKTSGRVWGETQYF	TGTGCCAGCAGTAGCACTAAAACTAGCGGGAGGGTCTGGGGTGAGACCCAGTACTTC
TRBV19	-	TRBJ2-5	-	CASSSSFQETQYF	TGTGCCAGTAGTTCGAGTTTTCAAGAGACCCAGTACTTC
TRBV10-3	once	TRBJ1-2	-	CAISEPSTGRGGYTF	TGTGCCATCAGTGAGCCGAGCACAGGGCGAGGAGGGTACACCTTC
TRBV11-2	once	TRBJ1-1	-	CASSPFAGQRGTEAFF	TGTGCCAGCAGCCCATTCGCCGGTCAACGGGGGACTGAAGCTTTCTTT
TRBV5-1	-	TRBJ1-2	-	CASSEVGLGNDYGYTF	TGCGCCAGCAGCGAGGTTGGGTTGGGGAATGACTATGGCTACACCTTC
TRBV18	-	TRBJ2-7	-	CASSPPGLYEQYF	TGTGCCAGCTCACCACCGGGGCTGTACGAGCAGTACTTC
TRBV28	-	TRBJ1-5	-	CASSFAGAQPQHF	TGTGCCAGCAGTTTCGCGGGGGCCCAGCCCCAGCATTTT
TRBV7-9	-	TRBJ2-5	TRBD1	CASSSQPGQSQETQYF	TGTGCCAGCAGCAGTCAACCGGGACAGTCCCAAGAGACCCAGTACTTC
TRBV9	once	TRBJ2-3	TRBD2	CASSVTSGDSTDTQYF	TGTGCCAGCAGCGTCACTAGCGGAGATAGCACAGATACGCAGTATTTT
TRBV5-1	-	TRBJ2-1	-	CASSSPGDYNEQFF	TGCGCCAGCAGCTCGCCGGGAGACTACAATGAGCAGTTCTTC
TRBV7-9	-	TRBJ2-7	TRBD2	CASSSSGLAYEQYF	TGTGCCAGCAGCTCAAGCGGACTAGCCTACGAGCAGTACTTC
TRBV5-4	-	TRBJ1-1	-	CASIISGGTEAFF	TGTGCCAGCATCATCAGCGGGGGCACTGAAGCTTTCTTT
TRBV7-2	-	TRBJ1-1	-	CASSFNMNTEAFF	TGTGCCAGCAGCTTCAACATGAACACTGAAGCTTTCTTT
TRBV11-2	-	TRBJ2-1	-	CASSLAGDSWQFF	TGTGCCAGCAGCTTAGCAGGGGACTCTTGGCAGTTCTTC
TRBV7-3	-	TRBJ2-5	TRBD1	CASSPGQMWAQYF	TGTGCCAGCAGCCCGGGACAGATGTGGGCCCAGTACTTC
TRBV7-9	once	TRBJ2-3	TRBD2	CASSSTSGSGTQYF	TGTGCCAGCAGCTCCACTAGCGGGAGTGGAACGCAGTATTTT
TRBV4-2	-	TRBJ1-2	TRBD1	CASSQQLGGQGTNYGYTF	TGTGCCAGCAGCCAACAACTAGGGGGACAGGGAACTAACTATGGCTACACCTTC
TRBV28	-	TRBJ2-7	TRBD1	CASRDRDEQYF	TGTGCCAGCAGGGACAGGGACGAGCAGTACTTC
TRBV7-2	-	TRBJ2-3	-	CASSLYTTDTQYF	TGTGCCAGCAGCCTATACACCACAGATACGCAGTATTTT
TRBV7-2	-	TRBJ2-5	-	CASSPQDTQYF	TGTGCCAGCAGCCCGCAGGATACCCAGTACTTC
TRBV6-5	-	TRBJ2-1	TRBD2	CASSPGLAGHNEQFF	TGCGCCAGCAGCCCGGGACTAGCGGGGCACAATGAGCAGTTCTTC
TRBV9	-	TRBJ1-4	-	CASSGRGDGEEKLFF	TGTGCCAGCAGCGGGAGGGGAGACGGGGAAGAAAAACTGTTTTTT
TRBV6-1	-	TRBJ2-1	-	CASSDTIGSYNEQFF	TGTGCCAGCAGTGATACGATCGGCTCCTACAATGAGCAGTTCTTC
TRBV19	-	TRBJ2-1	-	CASSGSQGLGNEQFF	TGTGCCAGTAGTGGGTCCCAGGGGCTCGGCAATGAGCAGTTCTTC
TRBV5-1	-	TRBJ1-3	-	CASSPRTADSGNTIYF	TGCGCCAGCAGCCCTCGGACAGCCGACTCTGGAAACACCATATATTTT
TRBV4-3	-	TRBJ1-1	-	CASSQGRGGDTEAFF	TGCGCCAGCAGCCAAGGAAGGGGGGGGGACACTGAAGCTTTCTTT
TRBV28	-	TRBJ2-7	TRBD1	CASSVPQGNEQYF	TGTGCCAGCAGTGTTCCACAGGGGAACGAGCAGTACTTC
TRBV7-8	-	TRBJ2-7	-	CASSLGATHAFGEQYF	TGTGCCAGCAGCTTAGGAGCTACGCACGCGTTTGGAGAGCAGTACTTC
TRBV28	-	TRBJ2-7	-	CASSLSATFAREQYF	TGTGCCAGCAGTTTATCGGCTACATTCGCCCGGGAGCAGTACTTC
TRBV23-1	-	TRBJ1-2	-	CASSQDGGYGYTF	TGCGCCAGCAGCCAGGACGGCGGTTATGGCTACACCTTC
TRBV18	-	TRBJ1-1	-	CASSPPTNTEAFF	TGTGCCAGCTCACCACCGACGAACACTGAAGCTTTCTTT
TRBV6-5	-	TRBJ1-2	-	CASSYGTVTNYGYTF	TGTGCCAGCAGTTACGGGACGGTAACTAACTATGGCTACACCTTC
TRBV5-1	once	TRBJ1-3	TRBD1	CASSSATGSGNTIYF	TGCGCCAGCAGCTCAGCGACAGGGTCTGGAAACACCATATATTTT
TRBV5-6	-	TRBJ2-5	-	CASSPAPGSTGTQYF	TGTGCCAGCAGCCCGGCGCCGGGGTCTACGGGGACCCAGTACTTC
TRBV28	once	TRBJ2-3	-	CASSFSRDTQYF	TGTGCCAGCAGTTTTTCGCGGGATACGCAGTATTTT
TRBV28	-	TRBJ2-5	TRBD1	CASSFRRQGKTQYF	TGTGCCAGCAGTTTCAGGCGACAGGGAAAGACCCAGTACTTC
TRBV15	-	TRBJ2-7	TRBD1	CATSRDRDRGPSRHEQYF	TGTGCCACCAGCAGAGACCGGGACAGGGGGCCCTCTCGCCACGAGCAGTACTTC
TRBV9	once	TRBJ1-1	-	CASSPQAGPRRAEAFF	TGTGCCAGCAGCCCCCAAGCGGGACCCCGGAGAGCTGAAGCTTTCTTT
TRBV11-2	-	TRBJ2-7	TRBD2	CASSSNPRGGYEQYF	TGTGCCAGCAGCTCCAACCCTCGCGGGGGCTACGAGCAGTACTTC
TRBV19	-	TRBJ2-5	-	CASAGLQETQYF	TGTGCCTCAGCGGGCCTACAAGAGACCCAGTACTTC
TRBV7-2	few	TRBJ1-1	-	CASSLQVGNTEAFF	TGTGCCAGCAGCTTACAAGTGGGGAACACTGAAGCTTTCTTT
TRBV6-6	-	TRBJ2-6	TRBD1	CASRTTGASGANVLTF	TGTGCCAGCAGGACAACAGGGGCCTCTGGGGCCAACGTCCTGACTTTC
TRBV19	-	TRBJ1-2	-	CASSTLDSANYGYTF	TGTGCCAGTAGCACTCTCGACAGTGCTAACTATGGCTACACCTTC
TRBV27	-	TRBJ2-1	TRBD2	CATGRAGDGYNEQFF	TGTGCCACCGGAAGAGCGGGAGATGGCTACAATGAGCAGTTCTTC
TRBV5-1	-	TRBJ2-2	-	CASSLVRQPGELFF	TGCGCCAGCAGCTTGGTTCGACAGCCCGGGGAGCTGTTTTTT
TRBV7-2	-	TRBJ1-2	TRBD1	CASSLTGEAGYTF	TGTGCCAGCAGCTTAACAGGGGAGGCTGGCTACACCTTC
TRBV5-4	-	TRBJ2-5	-	CALRPQLQETQYF	TGTGCCCTCAGGCCGCAGTTACAAGAGACCCAGTACTTC